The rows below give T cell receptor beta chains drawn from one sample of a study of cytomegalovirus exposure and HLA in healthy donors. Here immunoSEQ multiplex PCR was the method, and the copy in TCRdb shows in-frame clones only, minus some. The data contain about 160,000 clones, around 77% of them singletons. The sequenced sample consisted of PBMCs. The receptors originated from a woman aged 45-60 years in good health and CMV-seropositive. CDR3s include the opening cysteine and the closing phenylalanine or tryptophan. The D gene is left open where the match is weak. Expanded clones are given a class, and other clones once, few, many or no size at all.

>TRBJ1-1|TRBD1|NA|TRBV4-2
CASSQAKTGGNTEAFF
TGTGCCAGCAGCCAAGCAAAGACAGGGGGGAACACTGAAGCTTTCTTT
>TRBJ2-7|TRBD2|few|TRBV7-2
CASSLEREGLYEQYF
TGTGCCAGCAGCTTAGAACGGGAGGGCCTCTACGAGCAGTACTTC
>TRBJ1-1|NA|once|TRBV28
CASSRTGWNTEAFF
TGTGCCAGCAGCAGAACAGGGTGGAACACTGAAGCTTTCTTT
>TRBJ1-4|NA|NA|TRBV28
CASSSRRVDEKLFF
TGTGCCAGCAGCTCGCGGAGGGTAGATGAAAAACTGTTTTTT
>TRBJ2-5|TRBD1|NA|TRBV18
CASSTTGQGETQYF
TGTGCCAGCTCCACAACCGGACAGGGAGAGACCCAGTACTTC
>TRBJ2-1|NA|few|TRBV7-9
CASTYRPGINNEQFF
TGTGCCAGCACTTATCGACCAGGGATCAACAATGAGCAGTTCTTC
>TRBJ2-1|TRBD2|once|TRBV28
CASSLGRGNEQFF
TGTGCCAGCAGTTTGGGGAGGGGTAATGAGCAGTTCTTC
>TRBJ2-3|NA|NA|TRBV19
CASRARGSGTDTQYF
TGTGCCAGTAGGGCCCGGGGGTCAGGCACAGATACGCAGTATTTT
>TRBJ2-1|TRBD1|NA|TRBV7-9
CASKIGDSYNEQFF
TGTGCCAGCAAAATCGGGGACAGCTACAATGAGCAGTTCTTC
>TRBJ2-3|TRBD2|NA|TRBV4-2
CASSQASGGAGGTDTQYF
TGTGCCAGCAGCCAAGCTAGCGGGGGGGCCGGGGGGACAGATACGCAGTATTTT
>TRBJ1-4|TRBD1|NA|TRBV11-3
CASSRGTDIRGNEKLFF
TGTGCCAGCAGCCGGGGGACAGATATCCGAGGCAATGAAAAACTGTTTTTT
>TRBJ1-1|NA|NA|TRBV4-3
CASSQEWSGNTEAFF
TGCGCCAGCAGCCAAGAATGGTCGGGGAACACTGAAGCTTTCTTT
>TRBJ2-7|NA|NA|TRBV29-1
CSVEQGYEQYF
TGCAGCGTTGAGCAGGGCTACGAGCAGTACTTC
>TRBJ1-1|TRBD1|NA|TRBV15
CATSRDRQGEAFF
TGTGCCACCAGCAGAGACCGACAGGGGGAAGCTTTCTTT
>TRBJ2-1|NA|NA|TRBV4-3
CASSQGANEQFF
TGCGCCAGCAGCCAAGGCGCCAATGAGCAGTTCTTC
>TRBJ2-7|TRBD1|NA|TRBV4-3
CASSPYGTGGEQYF
TGCGCCAGCAGCCCATACGGGACAGGGGGCGAGCAGTACTTC
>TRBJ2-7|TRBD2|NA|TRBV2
CASSEGRLAGGDEQYF
TGTGCCAGCTCTGAGGGGAGACTAGCGGGAGGAGACGAGCAGTACTTC
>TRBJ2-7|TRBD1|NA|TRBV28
CASATTGVVSYEQYF
TGTGCCAGTGCGACTACAGGGGTGGTGTCCTACGAGCAGTACTTC
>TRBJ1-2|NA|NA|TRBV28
CASSPLQRALRSYTF
TGTGCCAGCAGTCCGCTTCAGAGGGCCTTGCGGAGCTACACCTTC
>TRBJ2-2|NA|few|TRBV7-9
CASSPISGNTGELFF
TGTGCCAGCAGCCCCATCTCGGGGAACACCGGGGAGCTGTTTTTT
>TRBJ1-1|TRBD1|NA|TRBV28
CAIQGLGQENTEAFF
TGTGCCATTCAGGGGTTAGGACAGGAGAACACTGAAGCTTTCTTT
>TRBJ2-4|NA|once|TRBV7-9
CASSLARQALAKNIQYF
TGTGCCAGCAGCTTAGCTAGACAGGCTCTAGCCAAAAACATTCAGTACTTC
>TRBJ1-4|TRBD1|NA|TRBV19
CASSTTGSFGKLFF
TGTGCCAGTAGTACGACAGGGTCTTTTGGAAAACTGTTTTTT
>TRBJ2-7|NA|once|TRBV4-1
CASSQGYGEDEQYF
TGCGCCAGCAGCCAAGGTTACGGTGAGGACGAGCAGTACTTC
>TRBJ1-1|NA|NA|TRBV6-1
CASSEAFPRQGEAFF
TGTGCCAGCAGTGAAGCATTTCCCAGGCAGGGTGAAGCTTTCTTT
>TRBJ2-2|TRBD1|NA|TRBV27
CASSRQGMIRTGELFF
TGTGCCAGCAGTCGACAGGGAATGATTAGGACCGGGGAGCTGTTTTTT
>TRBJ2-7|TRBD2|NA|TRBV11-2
CASSSYGGGSYEQYF
TGTGCCAGCAGCTCCTACGGCGGGGGCTCCTACGAGCAGTACTTC
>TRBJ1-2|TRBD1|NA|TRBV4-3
CASSQDAGGDGYTF
TGCGCCAGCAGCCAAGATGCAGGGGGAGATGGCTACACCTTC
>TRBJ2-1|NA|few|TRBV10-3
CAISDQGGRGIYEQFF
TGTGCCATCAGTGACCAGGGGGGCAGGGGGATCTATGAGCAGTTCTTC
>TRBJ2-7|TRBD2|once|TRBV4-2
CASSQDPGGSYEQYF
TGTGCCAGCAGCCAAGACCCGGGGGGCTCCTACGAGCAGTACTTC
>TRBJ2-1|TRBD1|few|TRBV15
CATSRDRVGQTEQFF
TGTGCCACCAGCAGGGACAGGGTTGGGCAGACTGAGCAGTTCTTC
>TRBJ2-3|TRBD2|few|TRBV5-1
CASSLDAGGTDTQYF
TGCGCCAGCAGCTTGGACGCGGGGGGCACAGATACGCAGTATTTT
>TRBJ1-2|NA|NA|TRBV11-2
CASNSGGGYGYTF
TGTGCCAGCAATTCGGGGGGGGGCTATGGCTACACCTTC
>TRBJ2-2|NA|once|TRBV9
CASVSRYTGELFF
TGTGCCAGCGTGAGCAGGTACACCGGGGAGCTGTTTTTT
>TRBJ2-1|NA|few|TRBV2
CASKASGRYNEQFF
TGTGCCAGCAAAGCCAGCGGAAGATACAATGAGCAGTTCTTC
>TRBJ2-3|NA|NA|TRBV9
CASSAPASLAQYF
TGTGCCAGCAGCGCACCAGCGTCCCTGGCGCAGTATTTT
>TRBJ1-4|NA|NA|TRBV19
CASSIVEVVGEKLFF
TGTGCCAGTAGTATAGTAGAGGTAGTTGGTGAAAAACTGTTTTTT
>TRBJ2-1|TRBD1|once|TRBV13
CASSLGRTGRNEQFF
TGTGCCAGCAGCTTAGGAAGGACAGGGCGCAATGAGCAGTTCTTC
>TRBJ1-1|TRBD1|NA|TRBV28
CASSLQGARTEAFF
TGTGCCAGCAGCCTACAGGGGGCGCGGACTGAAGCTTTCTTT